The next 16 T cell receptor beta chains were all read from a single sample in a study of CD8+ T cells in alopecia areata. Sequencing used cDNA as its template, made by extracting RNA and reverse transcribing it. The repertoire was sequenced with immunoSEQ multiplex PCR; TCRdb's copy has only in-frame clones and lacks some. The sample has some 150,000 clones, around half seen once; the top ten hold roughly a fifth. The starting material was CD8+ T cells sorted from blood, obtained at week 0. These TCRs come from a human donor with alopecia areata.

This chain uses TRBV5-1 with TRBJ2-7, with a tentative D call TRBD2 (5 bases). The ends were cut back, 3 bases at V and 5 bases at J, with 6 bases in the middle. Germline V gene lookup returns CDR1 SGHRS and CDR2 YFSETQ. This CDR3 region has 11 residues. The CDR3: CASSSGNEQYF. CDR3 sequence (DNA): TGCGCCAGCAGCTCGGGGAACGAGCAGTACTTC.

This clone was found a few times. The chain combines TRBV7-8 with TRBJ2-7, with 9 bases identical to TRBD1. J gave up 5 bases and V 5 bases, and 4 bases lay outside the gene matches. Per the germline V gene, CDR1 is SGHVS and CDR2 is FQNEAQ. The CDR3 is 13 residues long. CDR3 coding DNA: TGTGCCAGCAGCCGGGACAGGGATCACGAGCAGTACTTC. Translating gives CASSRDRDHEQYF.

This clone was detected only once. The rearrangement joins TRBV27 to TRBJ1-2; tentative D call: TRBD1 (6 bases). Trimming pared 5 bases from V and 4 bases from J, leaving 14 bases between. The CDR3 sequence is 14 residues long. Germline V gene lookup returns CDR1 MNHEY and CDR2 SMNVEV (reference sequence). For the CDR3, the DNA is TGTGCCAGCAGTCGTTATGGACAGTTCTATGGCTACACCTTC. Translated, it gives CASSRYGQFYGYTF.

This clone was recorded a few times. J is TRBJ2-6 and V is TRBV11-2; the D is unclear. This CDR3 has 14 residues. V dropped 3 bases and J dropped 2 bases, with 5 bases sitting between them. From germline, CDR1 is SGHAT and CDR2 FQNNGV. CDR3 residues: CASSLGAGANVLTF. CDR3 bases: TGTGCCAGCAGCTTGGGCGCTGGGGCCAACGTCCTGACTTTC.

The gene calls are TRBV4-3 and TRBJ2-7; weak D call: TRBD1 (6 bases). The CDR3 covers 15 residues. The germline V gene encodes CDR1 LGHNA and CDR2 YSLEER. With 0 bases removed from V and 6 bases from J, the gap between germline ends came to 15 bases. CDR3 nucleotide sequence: TGCGCCAGCAGCCAAGATTGGGACACCCTAAGCGAGCAGTACTTC. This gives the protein CASSQDWDTLSEQYF.

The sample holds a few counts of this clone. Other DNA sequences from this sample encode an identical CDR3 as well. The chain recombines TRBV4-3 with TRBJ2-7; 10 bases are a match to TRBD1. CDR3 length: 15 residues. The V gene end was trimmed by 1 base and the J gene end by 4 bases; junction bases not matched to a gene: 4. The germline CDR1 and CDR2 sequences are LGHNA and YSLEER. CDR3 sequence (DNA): TGCGCCAGCAGCCAAGGGACAGGGGGTAGTTACGAGCAGTACTTC. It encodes CASSQGTGGSYEQYF.

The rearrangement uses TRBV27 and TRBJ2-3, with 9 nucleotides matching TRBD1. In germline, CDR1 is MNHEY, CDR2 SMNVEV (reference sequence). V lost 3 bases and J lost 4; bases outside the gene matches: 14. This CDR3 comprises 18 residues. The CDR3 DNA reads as TGTGCCAGCAGTTTTTCCCTAATAGAACAGGGGGCCCCAGATACGCAGTATTTT. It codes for CASSFSLIEQGAPDTQYF.

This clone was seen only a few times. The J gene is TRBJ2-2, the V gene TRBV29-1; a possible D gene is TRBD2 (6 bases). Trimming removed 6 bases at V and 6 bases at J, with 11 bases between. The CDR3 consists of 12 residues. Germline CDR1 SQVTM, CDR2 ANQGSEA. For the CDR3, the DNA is TGCAGCGTGTCGGGGGAAGCCGGGGAGCTGTTTTTT. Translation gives CSVSGEAGELFF.

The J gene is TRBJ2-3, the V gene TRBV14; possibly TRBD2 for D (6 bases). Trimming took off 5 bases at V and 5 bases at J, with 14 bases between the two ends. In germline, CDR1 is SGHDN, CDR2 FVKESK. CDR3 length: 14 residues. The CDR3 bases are TGTGCCAGCAGCTACGGGACTGCCTTAGATACGCAGTATTTT. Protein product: CASSYGTALDTQYF. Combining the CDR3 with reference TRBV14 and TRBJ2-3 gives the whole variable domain EAGVTQFPSHSVIEKGQTVTLRCDPISGHDNLYWYRRVMGKEIKFLLHFVKESKQDESGMPNNRFLAERTGGTYSTLKVQPAELEDSGVYFCASSYGTALDTQYFGPGTRLTVL.

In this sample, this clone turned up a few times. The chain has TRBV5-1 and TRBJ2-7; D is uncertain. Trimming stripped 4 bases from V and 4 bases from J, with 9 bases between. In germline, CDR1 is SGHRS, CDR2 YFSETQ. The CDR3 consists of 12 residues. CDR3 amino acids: CASSQDGYEQYF. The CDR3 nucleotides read TGCGCCAGCAGCCAGGACGGGTACGAGCAGTACTTC.

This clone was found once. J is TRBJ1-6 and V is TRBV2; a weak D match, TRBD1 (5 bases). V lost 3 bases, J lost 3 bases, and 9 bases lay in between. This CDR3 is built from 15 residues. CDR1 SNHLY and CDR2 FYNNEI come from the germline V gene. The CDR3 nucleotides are TGTGCCAGCAGTGAGATGGGACTCTATAATTCACCCCTCCACTTT. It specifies CASSEMGLYNSPLHF.

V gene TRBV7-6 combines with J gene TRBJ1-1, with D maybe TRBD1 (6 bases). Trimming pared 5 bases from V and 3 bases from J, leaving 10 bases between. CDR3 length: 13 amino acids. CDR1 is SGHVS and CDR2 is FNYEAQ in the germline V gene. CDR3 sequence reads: CASSAGAHTEAFF. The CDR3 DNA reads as TGTGCCAGCAGCGCGGGGGCCCACACTGAAGCTTTCTTT.

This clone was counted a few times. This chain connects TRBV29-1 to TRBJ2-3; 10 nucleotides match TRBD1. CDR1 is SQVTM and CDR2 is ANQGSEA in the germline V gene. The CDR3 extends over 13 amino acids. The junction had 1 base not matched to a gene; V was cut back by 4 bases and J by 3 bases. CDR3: CSVGDRGTDTQYF. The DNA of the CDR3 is TGCAGCGTTGGGGACAGGGGAACAGATACGCAGTATTTT.

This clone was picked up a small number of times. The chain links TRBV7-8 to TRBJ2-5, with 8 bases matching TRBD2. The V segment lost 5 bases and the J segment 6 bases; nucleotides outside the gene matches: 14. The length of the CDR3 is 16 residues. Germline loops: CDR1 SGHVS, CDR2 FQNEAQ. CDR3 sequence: CASSPVGSGDSKTQYF. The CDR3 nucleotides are TGTGCCAGCAGCCCAGTCGGTAGCGGGGATTCGAAGACCCAGTACTTC.

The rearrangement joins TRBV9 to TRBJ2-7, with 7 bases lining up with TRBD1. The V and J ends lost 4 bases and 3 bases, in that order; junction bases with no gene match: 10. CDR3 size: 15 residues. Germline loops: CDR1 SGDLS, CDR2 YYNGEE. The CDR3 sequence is CASSPRQGSVYEQYF. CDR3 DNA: TGTGCCAGCAGCCCGAGACAGGGTTCCGTCTACGAGCAGTACTTC.

CDR3 sequence: CAWSTYGGEQYF. The DNA of the CDR3 is TGTGCCTGGAGTACGTACGGGGGCGAGCAGTACTTC. The chain carries TRBV30 and TRBJ2-7; TRBD2 might be the D (6 bases). The germline V gene encodes CDR1 GTSNPN and CDR2 SVGIG (reference sequence). The CDR3 has 12 residues. Trimming stripped 2 bases from V and 6 bases from J, with 11 bases between.